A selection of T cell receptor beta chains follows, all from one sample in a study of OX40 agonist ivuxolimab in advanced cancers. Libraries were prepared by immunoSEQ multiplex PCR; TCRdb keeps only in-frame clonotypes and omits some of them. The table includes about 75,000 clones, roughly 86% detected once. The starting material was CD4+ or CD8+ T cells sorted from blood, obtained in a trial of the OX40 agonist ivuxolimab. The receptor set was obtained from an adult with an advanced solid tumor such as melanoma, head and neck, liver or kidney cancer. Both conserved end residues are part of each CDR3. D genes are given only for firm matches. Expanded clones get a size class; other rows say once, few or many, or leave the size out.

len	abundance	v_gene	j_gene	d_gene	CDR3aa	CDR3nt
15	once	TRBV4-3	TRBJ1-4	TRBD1	CASSRSGTGGEKLFF	TGCGCCAGCAGCCGCTCCGGGACAGGGGGCGAAAAACTGTTTTTT
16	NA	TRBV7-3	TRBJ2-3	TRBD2	CASSLKGTSGTDTQYF	TGTGCCAGCAGCTTAAAAGGGACTAGCGGGACAGATACGCAGTATTTT
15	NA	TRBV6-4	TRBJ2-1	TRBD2	CASSPLAGPYNEQFF	TGTGCCAGCAGTCCTCTAGCGGGCCCCTACAATGAGCAGTTCTTC
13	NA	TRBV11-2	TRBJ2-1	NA	CASSFSRTNEQFF	TGTGCCAGCAGCTTTTCTAGAACCAATGAGCAGTTCTTC
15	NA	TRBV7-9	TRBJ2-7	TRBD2	CASSPLGGATHEQYF	TGTGCCAGCAGCCCCCTCGGGGGGGCGACCCACGAGCAGTACTTC
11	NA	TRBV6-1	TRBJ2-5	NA	CASSSQETQYF	TGTGCCAGCAGTTCTCAAGAGACCCAGTACTTC
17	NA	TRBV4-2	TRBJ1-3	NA	CASSQDRRLTTGNTIYF	TGTGCCAGCAGCCAAGATAGGAGATTGACAACTGGAAACACCATATATTTT
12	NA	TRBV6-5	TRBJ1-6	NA	CASSFFGGPYHF	TGTGCCAGCAGTTTTTTTGGCGGGCCATACCACTTT
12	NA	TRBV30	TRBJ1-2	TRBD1	CAFDTPGQSYTF	TGTGCCTTCGACACCCCGGGACAGAGCTACACCTTC
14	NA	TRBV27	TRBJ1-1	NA	CASSLSRGNTEAFF	TGTGCCAGCAGTTTATCGCGGGGAAACACTGAAGCTTTCTTT
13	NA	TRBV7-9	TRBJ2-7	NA	CASKVAGTYEQYF	TGTGCCAGCAAGGTGGCAGGGACCTACGAGCAGTACTTC
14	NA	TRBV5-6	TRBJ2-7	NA	CASTPLGRGYEQYF	TGTGCCAGCACCCCCTTGGGCAGGGGCTACGAGCAGTACTTC
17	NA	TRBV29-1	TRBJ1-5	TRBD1	CSVELVGGGFGNQPQHF	TGCAGCGTTGAATTAGTAGGGGGCGGATTCGGCAATCAGCCCCAGCATTTT
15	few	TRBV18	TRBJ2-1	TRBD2	CASSSTSGGAKEQFF	TGTGCCAGCTCGTCGACTAGCGGGGGGGCCAAGGAGCAGTTCTTC
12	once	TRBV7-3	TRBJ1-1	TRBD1	CASSPSGQVAFF	TGTGCCAGCAGCCCCTCCGGACAGGTGGCTTTCTTT
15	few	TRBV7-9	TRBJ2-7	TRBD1	CASSSRTGSKYEQYF	TGTGCCAGCAGCTCCAGGACAGGGTCTAAGTACGAGCAGTACTTC
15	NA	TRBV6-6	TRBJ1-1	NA	CASSYQGQARTEAFF	TGTGCCAGCAGTTACCAAGGCCAGGCCCGCACTGAAGCTTTCTTT
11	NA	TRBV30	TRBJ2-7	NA	CAWRVSYEQYF	TGTGCCTGGAGAGTCTCCTACGAGCAGTACTTC
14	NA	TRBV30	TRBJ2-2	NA	CAWSVGENTGELFF	TGTGCCTGGAGTGTAGGAGAGAACACCGGGGAGCTGTTTTTT
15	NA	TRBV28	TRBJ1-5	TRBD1	CASTLGQRYNQPQHF	TGTGCCAGCACCCTGGGACAGAGATACAATCAGCCCCAGCATTTT
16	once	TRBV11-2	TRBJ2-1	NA	CASSPLIGGWGGEQFF	TGTGCCAGCAGTCCCCTAATAGGAGGATGGGGTGGTGAGCAGTTCTTC
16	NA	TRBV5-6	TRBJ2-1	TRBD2	CASSRRTSGGPREQFF	TGTGCCAGCAGCCGGAGGACTAGCGGGGGTCCGAGGGAGCAGTTCTTC
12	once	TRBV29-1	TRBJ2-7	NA	CSVGPGAYEQYF	TGCAGCGTTGGTCCAGGGGCCTACGAGCAGTACTTC
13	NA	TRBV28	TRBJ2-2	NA	CASNVLNTGELFF	TGTGCCAGCAACGTTCTGAACACCGGGGAGCTGTTTTTT
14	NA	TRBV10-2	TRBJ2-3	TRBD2	CASDRGGTADTQYF	TGCGCCAGCGATCGGGGGGGCACGGCAGATACGCAGTATTTT
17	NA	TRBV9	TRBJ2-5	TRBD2	CASSVAPIAGGQETQYF	TGTGCCAGCAGCGTAGCCCCTATAGCGGGAGGGCAGGAGACCCAGTACTTC
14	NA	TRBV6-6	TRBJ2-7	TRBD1	CASSPGTVSDEQYF	TGTGCCAGCAGCCCCGGGACAGTATCCGACGAGCAGTACTTC
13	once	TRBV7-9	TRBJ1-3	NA	CASREDGGNTIYF	TGTGCCAGCAGGGAGGATGGCGGAAACACCATATATTTT
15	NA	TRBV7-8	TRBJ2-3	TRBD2	CASTPRGGDTDTQYF	TGTGCCAGCACCCCCCGCGGGGGGGACACAGATACGCAGTATTTT
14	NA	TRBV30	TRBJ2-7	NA	CAWSVPGQLYEQYF	TGTGCCTGGAGTGTGCCCGGGCAGCTCTACGAGCAGTACTTC
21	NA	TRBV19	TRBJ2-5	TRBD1	CASSITHLPQGARISRETQYF	TGTGCCAGTAGTATCACCCACCTCCCACAGGGGGCGCGAATCAGTCGAGAGACCCAGTACTTC
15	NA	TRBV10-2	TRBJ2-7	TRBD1	CASRGTGVILYEQYF	TGCGCCAGCAGGGGTACAGGGGTGATCCTCTACGAGCAGTACTTC
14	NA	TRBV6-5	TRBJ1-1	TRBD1	CASSYSTGFTEAFF	TGTGCCAGCAGTTACTCGACAGGGTTCACTGAAGCTTTCTTT
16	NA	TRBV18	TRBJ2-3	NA	CASSALQNPAADTQYF	TGTGCCAGCTCAGCCCTTCAGAATCCGGCGGCAGATACGCAGTATTTT
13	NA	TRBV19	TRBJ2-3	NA	CASKEDRTDTQYF	TGTGCCAGTAAGGAGGACCGCACAGATACGCAGTATTTT
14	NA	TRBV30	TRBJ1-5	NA	CASGGGRSNQPQHF	TGTGCCTCGGGCGGGGGCCGGAGCAATCAGCCCCAGCATTTT
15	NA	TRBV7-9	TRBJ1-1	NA	CASSLWDTMNTEAFF	TGTGCCAGCAGCTTATGGGACACTATGAACACTGAAGCTTTCTTT
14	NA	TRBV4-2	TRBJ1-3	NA	CASSFQGSGNTIYF	TGTGCCAGCAGCTTCCAAGGGTCTGGAAACACCATATATTTT
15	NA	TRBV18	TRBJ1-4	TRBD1	CASSSSGTENEKLFF	TGTGCCAGCTCATCTTCCGGGACAGAAAATGAAAAACTGTTTTTT
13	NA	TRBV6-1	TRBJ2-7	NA	CASSRDFPYEQYF	TGTGCCAGCAGCCGGGACTTTCCCTACGAGCAGTACTTC
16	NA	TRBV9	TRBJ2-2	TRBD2	CASSTRLATNTGELFF	TGTGCCAGCAGCACCCGACTAGCGACGAACACCGGGGAGCTGTTTTTT
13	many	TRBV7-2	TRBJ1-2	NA	CASSPDIYYGYTF	TGTGCCAGCAGCCCGGACATATACTATGGCTACACCTTC
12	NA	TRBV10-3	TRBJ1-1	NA	CAISEAGTEAFF	TGTGCCATCAGTGAGGCAGGTACTGAAGCTTTCTTT
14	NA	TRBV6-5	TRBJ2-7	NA	CASSYRGSSYEQYF	TGTGCCAGCAGTTACCGGGGGAGCTCCTACGAGCAGTACTTC
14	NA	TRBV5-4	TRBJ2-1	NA	CASSLQLHSNEQFF	TGTGCCAGCAGTTTACAGCTCCATAGCAATGAGCAGTTCTTC
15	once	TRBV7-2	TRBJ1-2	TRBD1	CASSRTNPGQAGYTF	TGTGCCAGCAGCCGTACCAACCCGGGACAGGCAGGCTACACCTTC
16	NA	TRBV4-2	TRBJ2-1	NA	CASSQDGSGGYNEQFF	TGTGCCAGCAGCCAAGATGGTAGCGGAGGATACAATGAGCAGTTCTTC
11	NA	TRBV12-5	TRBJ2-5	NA	CASGGEETQYF	TGTGCTAGTGGTGGAGAAGAGACCCAGTACTTC
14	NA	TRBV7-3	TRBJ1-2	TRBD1	CASSPKTGGYGYTF	TGTGCCAGCAGCCCCAAGACAGGGGGCTATGGCTACACCTTC
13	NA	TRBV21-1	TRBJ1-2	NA	CASSKGSNYGYTF	TGTGCCAGCAGCAAAGGCTCTAACTATGGCTACACCTTC
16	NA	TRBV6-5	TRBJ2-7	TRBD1	CASSYRGTDPFGEQYF	TGTGCCAGCAGTTATCGAGGGACAGACCCCTTTGGTGAGCAGTACTTC
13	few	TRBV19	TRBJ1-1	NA	CASSTRVNTEAFF	TGTGCCAGTAGTACCAGGGTGAACACTGAAGCTTTCTTT
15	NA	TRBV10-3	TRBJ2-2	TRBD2	CAITETSQNTGELFF	TGTGCCATCACCGAGACTAGCCAAAACACCGGGGAGCTGTTTTTT
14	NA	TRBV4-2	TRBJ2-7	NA	CASSLALAAHEQYF	TGTGCCAGCAGCCTCGCTTTAGCGGCCCACGAGCAGTACTTC
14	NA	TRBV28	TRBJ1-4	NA	CASSPDLLDEKLFF	TGTGCCAGCAGCCCGGACCTACTGGATGAAAAACTGTTTTTT
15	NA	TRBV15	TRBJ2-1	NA	CATSRGGTGNNEQFF	TGTGCCACCAGCAGAGGAGGGACCGGAAACAATGAGCAGTTCTTC
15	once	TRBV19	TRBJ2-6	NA	CASSIRQPGANVLTF	TGTGCCAGTAGTATCCGACAGCCGGGGGCCAACGTCCTGACTTTC